This TCR beta chain was captured by sequencing in a study of graft-versus-host responses after intestinal transplantation. Germline CDR1 LNHDA, CDR2 SQIVND (reference sequence). The CDR3 has 14 amino acids. With respect to this clone: The antigen is not known.

Regarding the study as a whole: Present in recipient marrow, GvH clones included some that appeared first in ileum or blood.

Produced via immunoSEQ multiplex PCR; TCRdb's table is partial and in-frame only. The sample holds about 45,000 clones, roughly nine tenths seen once. This material consisted of PBMCs, taken 524 days after transplant. This TCR came from a human patient who received an intestinal transplant, so some T cells may come from the graft donor. This rearrangement joins TRBV19 to TRBJ2-5, with D perhaps TRBD1 or TRBD2 (5 bases each). The assigned J gene may be wrong: the sequence end matches TRBJ2-7 better. CDR3 DNA sequence: TGTGCCAGTACTTTAGGCAGGGCGGGCCACGAGCAGTACTTC. Translated, it gives CASTLGRAGHEQYF.